Listed here are 8 T cell receptor beta chains from one sample, sequenced in a study of neurological immune-mediated disorders. TCRdb ran MiXCR on the 5' RACE reads and lists one entry per CDR3 protein. The sample contains over 55,000 distinct CDR3 sequences, over 2% of which appear only once. The sequenced material came from PBMCs. These receptors came from a man aged 50-59 years with multiple sclerosis.

This clonotype was picked up many times. The chain carries TRBV5-1 and TRBJ2-5; 8 bases agree with TRBD2. The length of the CDR3 is 16 residues. From germline, CDR1 is SGHRS and CDR2 YFSETQ. Trimming cost V 1 base and J 0 bases; bases outside gene matches: 5. This CDR3 reads CASSLSGGGYQETQYF. The DNA of the CDR3 is TGCGCCAGCAGCTTGAGCGGGGGCGGGTACCAAGAGACCCAGTACTTC.

This clonotype was seen many times. The CDR3, as DNA: TGTGCCAGCAGCTTAGCGCAAAATTCACCCCTCCACTTT. This codes for CASSLAQNSPLHF. V and J are TRBV7-6 and TRBJ1-6; D gene ambiguous. The V end was cut by 0 bases, the J end by 7 bases, with 4 bases between. The CDR3 is 13 amino acids. Germline V gene data show CDR1 as SGHVS and CDR2 as FNYEAQ.

The sample holds many counts of this clonotype. The V call is TRBV4-1, the J call TRBJ2-6; 7 bases fit TRBD2. The CDR3 runs to 17 residues. Per germline, CDR1 MGHRA and CDR2 YSYEKL. V lost 0 bases and J lost 3; bases outside the gene matches: 5. This CDR3 reads CASSQDPRGGGANVLTF. As DNA, the CDR3 is TGCGCCAGCAGCCAAGATCCACGCGGGGGTGGGGCCAACGTCCTGACTTTC.

This clonotype was seen at least ten times. The chain recombines TRBV5-1 with TRBJ1-1; D perhaps matches TRBD1 (6 bases). Germline V gene lookup returns CDR1 SGHRS and CDR2 YFSETQ. The germline V and J ends were trimmed by 0 bases and 4 bases, with 13 bases remaining between them. The CDR3 loop spans 15 amino acids. The CDR3 DNA follows: TGCGCCAGCAGCTTGGGTCGGCAGGGGCGCACTGAAGCTTTCTTT. This sequence encodes CASSLGRQGRTEAFF.

Many counts were recorded for this clonotype. The CDR3 DNA is TGCAGCGTTGCTCAAACCGGGGAGCTGTTTTTT. This codes for CSVAQTGELFF. The rearrangement uses TRBV29-1 and TRBJ2-2; the D is unclear. CDR3 length: 11 amino acids. The V end lost 4 bases, the J end lost 5 bases, and 5 bases lay between the germline ends. Germline CDR1 is SQVTM and CDR2 is ANQGSEA.

At least ten counts were recorded for this clonotype. The CDR3 here is CASSFQQGLDTQYF. The DNA of the CDR3 is TGTGCCAGCAGCTTCCAACAGGGTTTGGATACGCAGTATTTT. The gene calls are TRBV7-2 and TRBJ2-3, with D possibly being TRBD1 (6 bases). V lost 3 bases and J lost 6, with 13 bases in between. CDR1 is SGHTA and CDR2 is FQGNSA in the germline V gene. The CDR3 runs 14 residues.

This clonotype has ten or more counts. The V call is TRBV20-1, the J call TRBJ2-2, with D possibly TRBD2 on 6 matching bases. Germline lookup yields CDR1 DFQATT and CDR2 SNEGSKA (reference sequence). The CDR3 length is 16 residues. Deletions cut 0 bases from V and 4 bases from J, with 15 bases between. This CDR3 is CSARESGGVLTGELFF. The DNA for the CDR3 is TGCAGTGCTAGAGAGTCAGGAGGGGTACTCACCGGGGAGCTGTTTTTT.

With respect to this clonotype: Since a much larger clone is just one base distant, this may be a read error. The genes are TRBV6-7 and TRBJ2-7; 9 bases line up with TRBD1. TRBV6-7 qualifies as an ORF whose function is uncertain. The V segment lost 0 bases and the J segment 7 bases; nucleotides outside the gene matches: 7. The CDR3 loop spans 15 amino acids. Written as DNA, the CDR3 is TGTGCCAGCAGTTACTCGGACAGGGGAGCCCAAGAGCAGTACTTC. Its translation is CASSYSDRGAQEQYF.